This is a list of T cell receptor beta chains from one sample in a study of blood T cell repertoires in COVID-19. Sequenced by immunoSEQ multiplex PCR; TCRdb stores in-frame clones only, minus some. Of 100,000 to 120,000 clones in the sample, 60% to 80% are singletons; the top ten hold approximately 16%. Sample: peripheral blood. These receptors were obtained from an elderly woman with active or convalescent COVID-19. CDR3s include the opening cysteine and the closing phenylalanine or tryptophan. The D gene is left open where the match is weak. Size is omitted from some rows. Given values are once, few, many or a class for expanded clones.

abundance | j_gene | v_gene | d_gene | CDR3aa | CDR3nt
few | TRBJ2-2 | TRBV18 | TRBD2 | CASSPSPTSGAGGELFF | TGTGCCAGCTCACCCTCGCCGACTAGCGGGGCCGGCGGGGAGCTGTTTTTT
many | TRBJ2-4 | TRBV6-5 | TRBD1 | CASTRTGGNIQYF | TGTGCCAGCACCCGGACAGGGGGAAACATTCAGTACTTC
few | TRBJ2-5 | TRBV4-3 | NA | CASSQELGGGPVTTQYF | TGCGCCAGCAGCCAAGAACTTGGAGGTGGCCCTGTGACGACCCAGTACTTC
NA | TRBJ2-1 | TRBV18 | TRBD1 | CASSPLYRDRAEQFF | TGTGCCAGCTCACCCCTGTACCGGGACAGGGCTGAGCAGTTCTTC
NA | TRBJ1-1 | TRBV7-2 | NA | CASSTLGGNTEAFF | TGTGCCAGCAGCACCCTGGGGGGGAACACTGAAGCTTTCTTT
NA | TRBJ2-7 | TRBV2 | NA | CASSEGTTPYEQYF | TGTGCCAGCAGTGAAGGGACTACCCCCTACGAGCAGTACTTC
NA | TRBJ1-3 | TRBV3-1/TRBV3-2 | TRBD1 | CASSQGQLGGNTIYF | TGTGCCAGCAGCCAGGGACAGTTGGGAGGAAACACCATATATTTT
NA | TRBJ1-1 | TRBV27 | TRBD1 | CASSVQGAEAFF | TGTGCCAGCAGCGTACAGGGGGCTGAAGCTTTCTTT
NA | TRBJ1-2 | TRBV4-3 | NA | CASRDTSRGTFGYTF | TGCGCCAGTAGAGATACATCCCGGGGAACCTTCGGCTACACCTTC
NA | TRBJ2-1 | TRBV6-6 | NA | CASSASTSFDEQFF | TGTGCCAGCAGCGCCTCGACTTCATTCGATGAGCAGTTCTTC
NA | TRBJ1-5 | TRBV21-1 | NA | CASTGQQNSNQPQHF | TGTGCCAGCACTGGACAGCAGAATAGCAATCAGCCCCAGCATTTT
few | TRBJ2-5 | TRBV2 | TRBD1 | CASSETGVTETQYF | TGTGCCAGCAGTGAAACAGGGGTGACGGAGACCCAGTACTTC
NA | TRBJ1-2 | TRBV29-1 | NA | CSVDGLYGTMNGYTF | TGCAGCGTTGACGGGTTGTATGGAACTATGAATGGCTACACCTTC
NA | TRBJ2-7 | TRBV11-2 | TRBD1 | CASSSRPGQGFLRSYEQYF | TGTGCCAGCAGTTCCAGGCCGGGACAGGGATTTTTAAGATCCTACGAGCAGTACTTC
NA | TRBJ2-1 | TRBV7-2 | TRBD2 | CASSLERTSEQFF | TGTGCCAGCAGCCTAGAACGGACTAGCGAGCAGTTCTTC
NA | TRBJ2-7 | TRBV7-9 | TRBD1 | CASTPSGQGMYEQYF | TGTGCCAGCACTCCCTCTGGACAGGGAATGTACGAGCAGTACTTC
NA | TRBJ2-6 | TRBV14 | TRBD2 | CASSRTSAGANVLTF | TGTGCCAGCAGCCGGACTAGCGCCGGGGCCAACGTCCTGACTTTC
NA | TRBJ2-3 | TRBV5-1 | TRBD2 | CASRRRESEDTQYF | TGCGCCAGCAGGAGGCGGGAGAGTGAAGATACGCAGTATTTT
few | TRBJ2-7 | TRBV7-9 | NA | CASSKQGPKSYEQYF | TGTGCCAGCAGCAAACAGGGCCCAAAGTCCTACGAGCAGTACTTC
NA | TRBJ2-5 | TRBV5-5 | NA | CASSSLTVGTRETQYF | TGTGCCAGCAGCTCCCTGACCGTGGGGACACGGGAGACCCAGTACTTC
NA | TRBJ2-7 | TRBV29-1 | TRBD1 | CSIQGAGEQYF | TGCAGCATTCAGGGGGCGGGTGAGCAGTACTTC
NA | TRBJ2-3 | TRBV18 | TRBD2 | CASSLSGLAEQYF | TGTGCCAGCTCACTATCGGGACTAGCGGAGCAGTATTTT
NA | TRBJ2-1 | TRBV5-4 | TRBD2 | CASSLGGLAGVNEQFF | TGTGCCAGCAGCTTGGGCGGACTAGCGGGAGTCAATGAGCAGTTCTTC
NA | TRBJ2-7 | TRBV5-1 | NA | CASSLRTAYEQYF | TGCGCCAGCAGCTTAAGGACTGCCTACGAGCAGTACTTC
NA | TRBJ1-3 | TRBV4-2 | TRBD1 | CASSQALTGVGNTIYF | TGTGCCAGCAGCCAAGCCCTGACAGGGGTTGGAAACACCATATATTTT
NA | TRBJ1-1 | TRBV18 | NA | CASSPHQGQNTEAFF | TGTGCCAGCTCACCACATCAGGGGCAGAACACTGAAGCTTTCTTT
NA | TRBJ2-1 | TRBV7-3 | TRBD2 | CASSFGLAGGSYNEQFF | TGTGCCAGCAGCTTTGGGCTAGCGGGAGGGTCATACAATGAGCAGTTCTTC
few | TRBJ1-2 | TRBV28 | TRBD1 | CASTRDRVLSGYTF | TGTGCCAGCACCCGGGACAGGGTTTTGAGTGGCTACACCTTC
NA | TRBJ2-3 | TRBV14 | TRBD1 | CASKGQTSTDTQYF | TGTGCCAGCAAGGGACAGACTAGCACAGATACGCAGTATTTT
NA | TRBJ2-1 | TRBV9 | NA | CASSLSGSNEQFF | TGTGCCAGCAGCCTTTCGGGGTCCAATGAGCAGTTCTTC